One sample yielded the 30 T cell receptor beta chains listed below, sequenced in a study of T cell clonality in common variable immunodeficiency. Profiled with immunoSEQ multiplex PCR; TCRdb holds only in-frame clones, not every one. This sample includes around 50,000 clones with no singletons; its ten biggest clones take up 5.4%. Input material: peripheral blood mononuclear cells. These receptors were taken from a person between 18 and 75 years old in good health.

This clone was seen ten or more times. The sequenced part of the CDR3 DNA is TGTGCCAGCACCTTAGCGGGAGGCTCCTACAATGAG. This codes for CASTLAGGSYNE. The CDR3 as a whole reads CASTLAGGSYNEQFF. The chain joins TRBV27 to TRBJ2-1; 10 bases are a match to TRBD2. With the read ending 3 residues before the CDR3 end, the germline J gene is used to fill in that end. Germline trimming cut 7 bases from V and 0 bases from J; bases unmatched to any gene: 3. CDR1 and CDR2 (germline): MNHEY, SMNVEV (reference sequence). The CDR3 extends over 15 amino acids.

A word on this clone: The read ends 3 residues early relative to the CDR3; the germline J gene fills the gap. This chain uses TRBV5-8 with TRBJ2-5, with 10 bases fitting TRBD2. J gave up 5 bases and V 3 bases, and 4 bases lay outside the gene matches. The CDR3 length is 14 residues. The V gene's germline CDR1 is SGHTS and CDR2 YDEGEE. The DNA read from the CDR3 is TGTGCCAGCAGCTCACTAGCGGGACCGGAGACC. Its protein product is CASSSLAGPET. The entire CDR3 sequence reads CASSSLAGPETQYF.

Concerning this clone itself: The CDR3 is cut off 3 residues early in the read; its end comes from the germline J gene. J is TRBJ2-7 and V is TRBV11-2, with D uncertain. The CDR3 covers 15 residues. Trimming left V 1 base short and J 0 bases short, with 10 bases between. Germline-derived CDR1 and CDR2 are SGHAT and FQNNGV. The CDR3 here is CASSLGLFFSYEQYF. The covered CDR3 bases are TGTGCCAGCAGCTTAGGTCTATTCTTCTCCTACGAG.

This clone was found many times. Read data end 3 residues before the CDR3 end; the end is taken from the germline J gene. The chain carries TRBV7-8 and TRBJ2-7; no firm D call. From germline, CDR1 is SGHVS and CDR2 FQNEAQ. This CDR3 has 11 amino acids. Trimming cost V 2 bases and J 4 bases, with 3 bases left between them. The CDR3 DNA, read in part, is TGTGCCAGCAGCTTAAGGTACGAG. Translated, it gives CASSLRYE. The CDR3, in full, reads CASSLRYEQYF.

This clone was found many times. The read comes to an end 3 residues before the CDR3 does, leaving the germline J gene to fill in the end. This chain joins TRBV28 and TRBJ1-6; the D gene is possibly TRBD1 (6 bases). The V end was cut by 5 bases, the J end by 6 bases, with 11 bases between. The CDR3 covers 14 residues. Germline V gene data show CDR1 as MDHEN and CDR2 as SYDVKM. Partial CDR3 DNA: TGTGCCAGCAGTCAGGGGACATTTAATTCACCC. Residues: CASSQGTFNSP. In full, the CDR3 reads CASSQGTFNSPLHF.

This clone occurred many times. The CDR3 goes on 3 residues after the read ends, and that part is filled in from the germline J gene. This sequence joins TRBV6-2 or TRBV6-3 and TRBJ2-7, with D possibly TRBD2 on 6 matching bases. The CDR3 contains 14 residues. V gave up 0 bases and J gave up 3 bases, with 9 bases separating them. The germline CDR1 and CDR2 sequences are MNHEY and SVGEGT. This CDR3 reads CASSYSRAGYEQYF. The sequenced CDR3 bases are TGTGCCAGCAGTTACTCGCGAGCGGGCTACGAG.

Many counts were recorded for this clone. The read gets to within 3 residues of the CDR3 end, and the germline J gene fills in the rest. J is TRBJ2-7 and V is TRBV5-6, with a weak D call TRBD2 (6 bases). V lost 0 bases and J 0 bases, leaving 10 bases between the germline ends. The CDR3 covers 15 residues. Germline assignment: CDR1 SGHDT and CDR2 YYEEEE. The CDR3 protein is CASSLEKLASYEQYF. Partial CDR3 DNA: TGTGCCAGCAGCTTGGAGAAACTAGCCTCCTACGAG.

The sample holds many counts of this clone. The read stops 3 residues short of the end of the CDR3; the missing end is completed from the germline J gene. The chain uses TRBV4-1 and TRBJ2-7; D might be TRBD1 (6 bases). Trimming removed 5 bases from V and 5 bases from J, with 16 bases in between. Germline CDR1 reads MGHRA; CDR2 reads YSYEKL. This CDR3 comprises 14 residues. CDR3 DNA, as far as it was read: TGCGCCAGCAGCAGAATAGCAGGGGCTAACGAG. This codes for CASSRIAGANE. The complete CDR3 protein is CASSRIAGANEQYF.

This clone came up many times. The read falls 3 residues short of the CDR3 end, and the missing part is taken from the germline J gene. The J gene is TRBJ1-4, the V gene TRBV6-1; D remains unclear. Trimming stripped 2 bases from V and 2 bases from J, with 6 bases between. From germline, CDR1 is MNHNS and CDR2 SASEGT. This CDR3 is 14 amino acids long. The DNA read from the CDR3 is TGTGCCAGCAGTGAATTCGGGACTAATGAAAAA. Translated, it gives CASSEFGTNEK. The whole CDR3 reads CASSEFGTNEKLFF.

This clone was seen at least ten times. The read is 3 residues too short to cover the CDR3 end, so that end is filled in from the germline J gene. The chain couples TRBV2 to TRBJ1-6; a weak D match, TRBD1 (5 bases). The CDR3 is made up of 14 amino acids. The V gene lost 8 bases and the J gene lost 8 bases, with 16 bases spanning the gap. CDR1 and CDR2 (germline): SNHLY, FYNNEI. The covered CDR3 bases are TGTGCCAGCTCCAACGGGCAGGGATATTCACCC. Its protein product is CASSNGQGYSP. The entire CDR3 is CASSNGQGYSPLHF.

This clone was observed many times. The read halts 3 residues ahead of the CDR3 end, with the missing end drawn from the germline J gene. The chain has TRBV20-1 and TRBJ2-3, with 7 nucleotides matching TRBD1. J was trimmed by 2 bases and V by 3 bases; bases with no gene match: 8. The CDR3 contains 15 residues. Germline assignment: CDR1 DFQATT and CDR2 SNEGSKA (reference sequence). CDR3 bases read: TGCAGTGCTAGGACCGGGACAGTGGCCACAGATACG. Translating gives CSARTGTVATDT. The whole CDR3 is CSARTGTVATDTQYF.

This clone was detected ten times or more. The read ends 3 residues early relative to the CDR3; the germline J gene fills the gap. The chain has TRBV20-1 and TRBJ2-3; TRBD2 agrees at 10 bases. CDR3 size: 16 residues. Germline V lookup: CDR1 DFQATT, CDR2 SNEGSKA (reference sequence). The junction had 8 bases not matched to a gene; V was cut back by 0 bases and J by 5 bases. The CDR3: CSARDVASGSGDTQYF. CDR3 DNA (partial): TGCAGTGCTAGAGATGTGGCTAGCGGGAGTGGAGATACG.

This clone was detected ten times or more. The CDR3 goes on 3 residues after the read ends, and that part is filled in from the germline J gene. The chain uses TRBV5-1 and TRBJ2-1, with 10 bases that match TRBD1. The CDR3 runs 15 residues. Trimming cost V 0 bases and J 6 bases; bases outside gene matches: 3. Germline V CDR1 and CDR2: SGHRS, YFSETQ. CDR3 DNA (partial): TGCGCCAGCAGCTTGGCCGGGACAGGGGCCAATGAG. Translated: CASSLAGTGANE. The whole CDR3 reads CASSLAGTGANEQFF.

In this sample, this clone turned up many times. The CDR3 here is CASSFGGEGTYNEQFF. Incomplete CDR3 DNA: TGTGCCAGCAGTTTTGGGGGGGAGGGAACCTACAATGAG. This chain connects TRBV12-3 or TRBV12-4 to TRBJ2-1; 7 bases are shared with TRBD2. The CDR3 end lies 3 residues beyond the end of the read and is filled in from the germline J gene. The V segment lost 3 bases and the J segment 2 bases; nucleotides outside the gene matches: 7. The CDR3 consists of 16 residues.

This clone came up many times. With the read ending 3 residues before the CDR3 end, the germline J gene is used to fill in that end. The chain couples TRBV5-4 to TRBJ2-7; 11 nucleotides line up with TRBD2. The CDR3 consists of 14 residues. Trimming at V came to 4 bases and at J to 3 bases, leaving 3 bases not matched to a gene. Looked up from germline, CDR1 is SGHNT and CDR2 is YYREEE (reference sequence). The CDR3 sequence is CASSGTSGDYEQYF. The sequenced part of the CDR3 DNA is TGTGCCAGCAGCGGGACTAGCGGTGACTACGAG.

This clone has ten or more counts. From the germline J gene comes the end of the CDR3, since the read stops 3 residues before it. The chain recombines TRBV5-1 with TRBJ1-1, with D possibly being TRBD1 (6 bases). Germline loops: CDR1 SGHRS, CDR2 YFSETQ. V was shortened by 5 bases and J by 3 bases, with 20 bases between the two germline ends. The CDR3 extends over 16 amino acids. The CDR3 is CASRQQGGDGDTEAFF. The CDR3 DNA, read in part, is TGCGCCAGCAGGCAACAGGGAGGGGACGGAGACACTGAA.

The table lists this clone with many counts. The read ends 3 residues before the CDR3 terminus; that terminus is restored from the germline J gene. This chain uses TRBV28 with TRBJ1-3; no reliable D call. This CDR3 spans 13 amino acids. The germline V gene has CDR1 MDHEN and CDR2 SYDVKM. Trimming shortened V by 1 base and J by 2 bases, and 3 bases separated the two germline ends. The CDR3: CASSLLAGNTIYF. The CDR3 DNA, read in part, is TGTGCCAGCAGTTTATTAGCTGGAAACACC.

At least ten counts were recorded for this clone. The CDR3 end lies 3 residues beyond the end of the read and is filled in from the germline J gene. V and J are TRBV28 and TRBJ2-1; TRBD2 aligns across 11 bases. This CDR3 spans 15 amino acids. CDR1 is MDHEN and CDR2 is SYDVKM in the germline V gene. With 3 bases clipped from V and 5 bases from J, the junction kept 3 bases outside the gene matches. This CDR3 is CASSFPLAGDNEQFF. CDR3 DNA, as far as it was read: TGTGCCAGCAGTTTTCCACTAGCGGGAGACAATGAG.

This clone has a count of ten or more. The read ends 3 residues before the CDR3 terminus; that terminus is restored from the germline J gene. J is TRBJ1-5 and V is TRBV7-2; D uncertain. The CDR3 contains 15 residues. The germline CDR1 and CDR2 sequences are SGHTA and FQGNSA. V shed 0 bases and J shed 0 bases, with 6 bases lying between them. Partial CDR3 DNA: TGTGCCAGCAGCTTAGCCCGGTATAGCAATCAGCCC. It specifies CASSLARYSNQP. Given in full, the CDR3 is CASSLARYSNQPQHF. Using reference TRBV7-2 and TRBJ1-5 for the parts outside the CDR3, the full variable domain is GAGVSQSPSNKVTEKGKDVELRCDPISGHTALYWYRQSLGQGLEFLIYFQGNSAPDKSGLPSDRFSAERTGGSVSTLTIQRTQQEDSAVYLCASSLARYSNQPQHFGDGTRLSIL.

This clone was detected many times. Read data end 3 residues before the CDR3 end; the end is taken from the germline J gene. J is TRBJ2-2 and V is TRBV5-1; TRBD2 matches 14 bases. The V gene's germline CDR1 is SGHRS and CDR2 YFSETQ. With 5 bases clipped from V and 6 bases from J, the junction kept 3 bases outside the gene matches. The CDR3 has 15 amino acids. CDR3 DNA, as far as it was read: TGCGCCAGCAGGGGGGGACTAGCGGGAGCCGGGGAG. Its protein is CASRGGLAGAGE. From start to end, the CDR3 is CASRGGLAGAGELFF.

This clone was seen at least ten times. The CDR3 end falls 3 residues outside the read, so it is completed with the germline J gene. The chain has TRBV6-4 and TRBJ2-1, with a possible D match to TRBD1 (6 bases). V shed 2 bases and J shed 4 bases, with 6 bases lying between them. The CDR3 has 13 residues. The germline gives CDR1 MRHNA, CDR2 SNTAGT. The CDR3 loop reads CASSDGTYNEQFF. The DNA read from the CDR3 is TGTGCCAGCAGTGACGGGACATACAATGAG.

This clone was counted at least ten times. The CDR3 is cut off 3 residues early in the read; its end comes from the germline J gene. The chain employs TRBV18 and TRBJ1-1, with a possible D match to TRBD1 (5 bases). Germline-derived CDR1 and CDR2 are KGHSH and LQKENI. The CDR3 spans 13 residues. V was shortened by 5 bases and J by 1 base, with 8 bases between the two germline ends. The CDR3 bases that were read are TGTGCCAGCTCAGTGGACAAGAACACTGAA. Translating it yields CASSVDKNTE. The whole CDR3 protein is CASSVDKNTEAFF.

About this clone: With the read ending 3 residues before the CDR3 end, the germline J gene is used to fill in that end. The chain links TRBV5-5 to TRBJ2-2; D may be TRBD1 (5 bases). Trimming took 3 bases from V and 0 from J, leaving 9 bases between them. This CDR3 comprises 15 residues. Germline CDR1 SGHKS, CDR2 YYEKEE (reference sequence). CDR3 bases read: TGTGCCAGCAGCTGGGGCCAGACGAACACCGGGGAG. Protein product: CASSWGQTNTGE. The entire CDR3 reads CASSWGQTNTGELFF.

This clone was counted many times. The sequenced fragment ends 3 residues before the CDR3 boundary, so the rest is inferred from the germline J gene. The V and J genes are TRBV2 and TRBJ1-2, with a weak D call TRBD1 (5 bases). In germline, CDR1 is SNHLY, CDR2 FYNNEI. The CDR3 runs to 14 residues. Trimming cost V 7 bases and J 0 bases, with 12 bases left between them. CDR3 amino acids: CASNQGRANYGYTF. CDR3 DNA (partial): TGTGCCAGCAACCAGGGCAGGGCTAACTATGGC. Supplemented by reference TRBV2 and TRBJ1-2, the full variable domain reads EPEVTQTPSHQVTQMGQEVILRCVPISNHLYFYWYRQILGQKVEFLVSFYNNEISEKSEIFDDQFSVERPDGSNFTLKIRSTKLEDSAMYFCASNQGRANYGYTFGSGTRLTVV.

This clone has at least ten counts. The read halts 3 residues ahead of the CDR3 end, with the missing end drawn from the germline J gene. The chain employs TRBV6-4 and TRBJ1-2; 7 bases align to TRBD1. In germline, CDR1 is MRHNA, CDR2 SNTAGT. The CDR3 consists of 13 residues. V was pared by 6 bases and J by 0 bases, with 1 base of the junction left unmatched. This CDR3 reads CASRQGPNYGYTF. Partial CDR3 DNA: TGTGCCAGCAGACAGGGGCCTAACTATGGC.

The CDR3 DNA, read in part, is TGCGCCAGCAGCCCCGGGACTAGCGGGAGGTGGGACAATGAG. It specifies CASSPGTSGRWDNE. The full-length CDR3 reads as CASSPGTSGRWDNEQFF. J is TRBJ2-1 and V is TRBV5-1, with 15 bases fitting TRBD2. The read falls 3 residues short of the CDR3 end, and the missing part is taken from the germline J gene. The trim removed 4 bases at V and 5 bases at J, leaving 7 bases unmatched. The CDR3 length is 17 residues. Germline values: CDR1 SGHRS, CDR2 YFSETQ.

There are many counts of this clone. The read stops 3 residues short of the end of the CDR3; the missing end is completed from the germline J gene. The genes are TRBV18 and TRBJ2-7, with 7 nucleotides matching TRBD1. The CDR3 runs to 16 residues. The V and J ends lost 3 bases and 2 bases, in that order; junction bases with no gene match: 10. The germline CDR1 and CDR2 sequences are KGHSH and LQKENI. The covered CDR3 bases are TGTGCCAGCTCACCCCCTATCGGCCAGGGGGCCTACGAG. Translation gives CASSPPIGQGAYE. The full CDR3 is CASSPPIGQGAYEQYF.

This clone appeared many times. The read finishes 3 residues shy of the CDR3 end, and the germline J gene is used to complete it. The chain combines TRBV7-7 with TRBJ2-1, with TRBD2 matching over 11 bases. Germline assignment: CDR1 SSHAT and CDR2 FNYEAQ (reference sequence). The CDR3 sequence is 16 residues long. The ends lost 5 bases at V and 4 bases at J; junction bases unmatched: 7. The CDR3 DNA, read in part, is TGTGCCAGCAGCACCCGACTAGCGGGGCCGTACAATGAG. Amino acids: CASSTRLAGPYNE. The whole CDR3 sequence reads CASSTRLAGPYNEQFF.

This clone was observed many times. CDR3 DNA (partial): TGTGCCAGCAGTCCCTCGACAGAGAACTATGGC. This sequence encodes CASSPSTENYG. The whole CDR3 protein is CASSPSTENYGYTF. This rearrangement joins TRBV6-4 to TRBJ1-2, with a weak D call TRBD1 (5 bases). The CDR3 end lies 3 residues beyond the end of the read and is filled in from the germline J gene. The CDR3 has 14 residues. V shed 5 bases and J shed 2 bases, with 12 bases lying between them. Germline loops: CDR1 MRHNA, CDR2 SNTAGT.

This clone has ten or more counts. Read coverage stops 3 residues before the CDR3 terminus; the germline J gene supplies the remainder. This chain joins TRBV29-1 and TRBJ2-2; tentative D call: TRBD2 (5 bases). The CDR3 length is 14 residues. Trimming removed 6 bases from V and 6 bases from J, with 17 bases in between. Germline values: CDR1 SQVTM, CDR2 ANQGSEA. Incomplete CDR3 DNA: TGCAGCGTCAAGGGAACAGCGGCTGCCGGGGAG. Protein product: CSVKGTAAAGE. The entire CDR3 sequence reads CSVKGTAAAGELFF.